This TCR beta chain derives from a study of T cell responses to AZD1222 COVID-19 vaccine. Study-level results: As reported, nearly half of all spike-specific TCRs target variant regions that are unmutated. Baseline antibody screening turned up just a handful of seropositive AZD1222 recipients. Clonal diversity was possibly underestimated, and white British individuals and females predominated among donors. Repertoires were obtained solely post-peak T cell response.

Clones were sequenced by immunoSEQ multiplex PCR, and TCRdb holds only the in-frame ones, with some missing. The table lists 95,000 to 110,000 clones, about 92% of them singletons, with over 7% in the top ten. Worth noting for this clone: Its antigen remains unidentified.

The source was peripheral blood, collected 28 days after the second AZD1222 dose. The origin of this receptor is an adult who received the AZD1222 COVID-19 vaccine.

The CDR3 reads CASSHRPGYNEQFF. CDR3 sequence (DNA): TGTGCCAGCAGCCACAGACCCGGATACAATGAGCAGTTCTTC. This chain uses TRBV3-1 (or the pseudogene TRBV3-2) with TRBJ2-1; unclear D gene. V lost 3 bases and J lost 4, with 10 bases in between. CDR3 length equals 14 residues. CDR1 and CDR2 from the germline V gene are LGHDT and YNNKEL (reference sequence).